The 24 T cell receptor beta chains presented below share a single source sample, sequenced in a study of spatial heterogeneity in lung cancer. TCRdb processed the 5' RACE reads anew with MiXCR; each CDR3 protein has one entry. This table holds about 890 distinct CDR3 sequences, approximately 43% found once. Overall study results and limits: The study found that expanded intratumoral alpha and beta TCR counts tracked tumor mutation counts.

The antigens of these receptors remain unknown. The time point here: sample taken at primary tumor resection. Sequences were derived from lung tumor tissue, sampled at surgery. These receptor sequences come from a female donor with early-stage non-small cell lung cancer.

This rearrangement joins TRBV28 to TRBJ1-2; no definite D call. Germline CDR1 reads MDHEN; CDR2 reads SYDVKM. The CDR3 is 11 amino acids. The ends were cut back, 5 bases at V and 4 bases at J, with 5 bases in the middle. CDR3 DNA: TGTGCCAGCAGTATGAGCTATGGCTACACCTTC. Translating it yields CASSMSYGYTF.

This clonotype is labeled medium-sized (0.01 to 0.1%). The chain recombines TRBV12-3 or TRBV12-4 with TRBJ2-3; a possible D gene is TRBD1 (6 bases). The length of the CDR3 is 16 residues. Trimming took 5 bases from V and 3 from J, leaving 18 bases between them. CDR3 nucleotide sequence: TGTGCCAGCAGTCTTGGCAGTTTCAGGGGTACAGATACGCAGTATTTT. Translated: CASSLGSFRGTDTQYF.

J is TRBJ1-2 and V is TRBV19; tentative D call: TRBD1 (5 bases). Germline V lookup: CDR1 LNHDA, CDR2 SQIVND (reference sequence). V gave up 7 bases and J gave up 8 bases, with 20 bases separating them. The CDR3 runs 14 residues. DNA of the CDR3: TGTGCCAGTACTTTTCCAGGGACGCGTCAAGGCTACACCTTC. It encodes CASTFPGTRQGYTF.

This clonotype is classed as medium-sized (0.01 to 0.1%). The junction departs from germline at one end; a sequencing error may be responsible. This sequence joins TRBV20-1 and TRBJ2-7; TRBD2 matches 7 bases. Germline V lookup: CDR1 DFQATT, CDR2 SNEGSKA (reference sequence). The CDR3 length is 14 residues. CDR3 DNA: TGTAGTGCTAGCGGAGGGCCATCCTTCTGGGAGCAGTACTTC. Translation: CSASGGPSFWEQYF.

V is TRBV7-9 and J is TRBJ2-3; D not certain. Germline lookup yields CDR1 SEHNR and CDR2 FQNEAQ (reference sequence). V shed 5 bases and J shed 5 bases, with 8 bases lying between them. The CDR3 consists of 12 residues. The CDR3 sequence is CASSTQRDTQYF. CDR3 nucleotides: TGTGCCAGCAGCACACAGCGAGATACGCAGTATTTT.

This clonotype has a handful of counts. The chain carries TRBV12-3 or TRBV12-4 and TRBJ1-5; TRBD1 might be the D (5 bases). V gave up 2 bases and J gave up 6 bases, with 20 bases separating them. The CDR3 length is 17 residues. DNA for the CDR3: TGTGCCAGCAGTTTATTTCTTCGGGGGATTTCAGGTCAGCCCCAGCATTTT. Amino acid sequence: CASSLFLRGISGQPQHF.

On this clonotype itself: One base away lies a much larger clone, so this may be a sequencing read error. The chain combines TRBV7-2 with TRBJ2-4; D is tentatively TRBD1 or TRBD2 (7 bases each). Germline V lookup: CDR1 SGHTA, CDR2 FQGNSA. Trimming left V 5 bases short and J 9 bases short, with 20 bases between. The CDR3 contains 15 residues. The CDR3 DNA reads TGTGCCAGCAGCCCGGGGGGTAGAGACAGGGTCATTCAGTACTTC. Amino acids: CASSPGGRDRVIQYF.

The V call is TRBV5-1, the J call TRBJ2-1; D is undetermined. The V end lost 1 base, the J end lost 5 bases, and 10 bases lay between the germline ends. The CDR3 length is 14 residues. Germline V lookup: CDR1 SGHRS, CDR2 YFSETQ. In DNA, the CDR3 is TGCGCCAGCAGCTTGTCAGGACCAAACAATGAGCAGTTCTTC. The encoded protein is CASSLSGPNNEQFF.

This clonotype is judged large (0.1 to 1%). This rearrangement joins TRBV7-3 to TRBJ2-7; tentatively, D is TRBD1 or TRBD2 (5 bases each). The CDR3 consists of 14 residues. Trimming shortened V by 1 base and J by 2 bases, and 9 bases separated the two germline ends. Per the germline V gene, CDR1 is SGHTA and CDR2 is FQGTGA. CDR3 DNA: TGTGCCAGCAGCTTAAATCAGGGACCCTACGAGCAGTACTTC. Translating it yields CASSLNQGPYEQYF. Filled out from reference TRBV7-3 and TRBJ2-7, the complete variable domain reads GAGVSQTPSNKVTEKGKYVELRCDPISGHTALYWYRQSLGQGPEFLIYFQGTGAADDSGLPNDRFFAVRPEGSVSTLKIQRTERGDSAVYLCASSLNQGPYEQYFGPGTRLTVT.

This clonotype occurred a few times. The chain joins TRBV28 to TRBJ1-1; D gene uncertain. The germline V gene has CDR1 MDHEN and CDR2 SYDVKM. CDR3 length equals 14 residues. V shed 3 bases and J shed 0 bases, with 8 bases lying between them. The CDR3: CASSLEPLNTEAFF. The DNA for the CDR3 is TGTGCCAGCAGTTTGGAACCATTGAACACTGAAGCTTTCTTT.

The chain uses TRBV6-5 and TRBJ2-3; D is uncertain. Germline CDR1 reads MNHEY; CDR2 reads SVGAGI. Trimming shortened V by 0 bases and J by 1 base, and 11 bases separated the two germline ends. The CDR3 sequence is 16 residues long. CDR3 region: CASSYSTGLGTDTQYF. The CDR3 DNA sequence: TGTGCCAGCAGTTACTCGACTGGGCTCGGCACAGATACGCAGTATTTT.

The chain joins TRBV28 to TRBJ1-2; the D gene is possibly TRBD1 (5 bases). The CDR3 length is 14 residues. Between the trimmed V and J ends, which lost 4 bases and 3 bases, there was a span of 12 bases. CDR1 MDHEN and CDR2 SYDVKM come from the germline V gene. The CDR3 region has the DNA TGTGCCAGCAGTTCCCCGGGGGGAGACTATGGCTACACCTTC. Encoded protein: CASSSPGGDYGYTF.

CDR3 coding DNA: TGTGCCAGCAGCCAAGAAGGGCTAGAGGGAACCCAGTACTTC. It is translated as CASSQEGLEGTQYF. The gene calls are TRBV3-1 and TRBJ2-5, with D possibly matching TRBD2 (5 bases). V shed 0 bases and J shed 8 bases, with 13 bases lying between them. Germline CDR1 LGHDT, CDR2 YNNKEL (reference sequence). The CDR3 covers 14 residues.

This clonotype was counted between two and nine times. The rearrangement links TRBV6-5 to TRBJ2-1, with D unclear. This CDR3 is built from 14 residues. Germline V gene sequence: CDR1 MNHEY, CDR2 SVGAGI. Trimming removed 2 bases from V and 0 bases from J, with 5 bases in between. The DNA for the CDR3 is TGTGCCAGCAGTTACGTGGGCTCCTACAATGAGCAGTTCTTC. Protein product: CASSYVGSYNEQFF.

This clonotype came up once. The chain uses TRBV14 and TRBJ2-5; TRBD1 agrees at 7 bases. Germline values: CDR1 SGHDN, CDR2 FVKESK. CDR3 length equals 16 residues. The CDR3 loop reads CASPPRGQQSPETQYF. CDR3 in DNA: TGTGCTAGCCCGCCTCGGGGACAGCAAAGCCCGGAGACCCAGTACTTC.

The CDR3 nucleotides are TGCGCCACCTCGGACGGCTCCTACGAGCAGTACGTC. Translating gives CATSDGSYEQYV. The chain couples TRBV10-2 to TRBJ2-7; D is unresolved. Deletions cut 10 bases from V and 0 bases from J, with 10 bases between. This CDR3 contains 12 residues. The germline V gene encodes CDR1 WSHSY and CDR2 SAAADI.

This clonotype rates as large. The chain has TRBV7-2 and TRBJ2-7; D possibly corresponds to TRBD2 (5 bases). The CDR3 sequence is 17 residues long. In germline, CDR1 is SGHTA, CDR2 FQGNSA. Trimming pared 1 base from V and 7 bases from J, leaving 23 bases between. CDR3 protein: CASSLVEEAIPTREQYF. For the CDR3, the DNA is TGTGCCAGCAGCTTAGTAGAGGAGGCAATCCCCACGAGGGAGCAGTACTTC. The complete variable domain, with remaining parts taken from reference TRBV7-2 and TRBJ2-7, reads GAGVSQSPSNKVTEKGKDVELRCDPISGHTALYWYRQSLGQGLEFLIYFQGNSAPDKSGLPSDRFSAERTGGSVSTLTIQRTQQEDSAVYLCASSLVEEAIPTREQYFGPGTRLTVT.

V is TRBV29-1 and J is TRBJ1-6; 8 bases fit TRBD1. The CDR3 has 13 amino acids. Germline V lookup: CDR1 SQVTM, CDR2 ANQGSEA. The V gene end was trimmed by 7 bases and the J gene end by 8 bases; junction bases not matched to a gene: 7. The CDR3, as DNA: TGCAGCGCCGGACAGGGAACGGATTCACCCCTCCACTTT. Translated: CSAGQGTDSPLHF.

This clonotype is medium-sized by share. The gene calls are TRBV7-8 and TRBJ2-7; D ambiguous. The germline CDR1 and CDR2 sequences are SGHVS and FQNEAQ. The CDR3 extends over 12 amino acids. Trimming removed 1 base from V and 3 bases from J, with 4 bases in between. This chain's CDR3 is CASSLDIYEQYF. CDR3 DNA: TGTGCCAGCAGCTTAGATATCTACGAGCAGTACTTC. The complete variable domain, with remaining parts taken from reference TRBV7-8 and TRBJ2-7, reads GAGVSQSPRYKVAKRGQDVALRCDPISGHVSLFWYQQALGQGPEFLTYFQNEAQLDKSGLPSDRFFAERPEGSVSTLKIQRTQQEDSAVYLCASSLDIYEQYFGPGTRLTVT.

The V call is TRBV18, the J call TRBJ2-7; 10 nucleotides line up with TRBD2. The germline gives CDR1 KGHSH, CDR2 LQKENI. CDR3 length: 15 amino acids. Trimming removed 5 bases from V and 0 bases from J; junction bases left unmatched: 4. The CDR3 DNA reads as TGTGCCAGCTCAGATACTAGCGGGGTCTCCTACGAGCAGTACTTC. As protein: CASSDTSGVSYEQYF.

The V gene is TRBV27, the J gene TRBJ2-6; no firm D call. The CDR3 sequence is 16 residues long. The germline V and J ends were trimmed by 3 bases and 4 bases, with 13 bases remaining between them. The germline gives CDR1 MNHEY, CDR2 SMNVEV (reference sequence). The CDR3, as DNA: TGTGCCAGCAGTTTGGGCGCCCTCGCAGGGGCCAACGTCCTGACTTTC. Encoded protein: CASSLGALAGANVLTF.

This clonotype turned up a few times. CDR3 sequence (DNA): TGTGCCAGCAGTCTCATGGGGGACACTGAAGCTTTCTTT. Translating it yields CASSLMGDTEAFF. The chain couples TRBV12-3 or TRBV12-4 to TRBJ1-1; tentative D call: TRBD1 (5 bases). With 5 bases removed from V and 3 bases from J, the gap between germline ends came to 10 bases. This CDR3 spans 13 amino acids.

The chain joins TRBV19 to TRBJ2-1, with a tentative D call TRBD2 (6 bases). The V end lost 2 bases, the J end lost 10 bases, and 12 bases lay between the germline ends. Germline CDR1 LNHDA, CDR2 SQIVND (reference sequence). This CDR3 is 13 amino acids long. In DNA, the CDR3 is TGTGCCAGTAGTATATTGGGCAGCGGGGAGCAGTTCTTC. Protein: CASSILGSGEQFF.

The rearrangement uses TRBV7-9 and TRBJ2-7, with D perhaps matching TRBD1 or TRBD2 (5 bases each). The CDR3 is 15 amino acids. The germline CDR1 and CDR2 sequences are SEHNR and FQNEAQ (reference sequence). Trimming removed 1 base at V and 2 bases at J, with 12 bases between. The CDR3 DNA is TGTGCCAGCAGCTTAGAAGGGAGAGGGGCCTACGAGCAGTACTTC. Translated: CASSLEGRGAYEQYF.